This is a list of T cell receptor beta chains from one sample in a study of T cell repertoires in cytomegalovirus infection. TCRdb ran MiXCR on the reads and lists one entry per CDR3 protein. The sample carries more than 400,000 distinct CDR3 sequences, around 27% recorded once. Sequencing input: PBMCs. The receptors were sampled from a human donor in good health (CMV status not recorded). Some clones in this sample may be carry-over from other donors' samples. Each CDR3 is given with its conserved first and last residue. Each record gives: D gene, clone size, J gene, V gene, CDR3 DNA, CDR3 protein. D genes are given only for firm matches. Some rows mark clone size as missing; the rest say once, few, many or name a class of expanded clone.

>NA|few|TRBJ2-3|TRBV14
TGTGCCAGCAGCCAAGATTGGGCGGCCAACCCGACAGATACGCAGTATTTT
CASSQDWAANPTDTQYF
>NA|NA|TRBJ1-4|TRBV4-1
TGCGCCAGCAGCCAAGATGGCCCACCTAGAAACGAGGGTGAAAAACTGTTTTTT
CASSQDGPPRNEGEKLFF
>NA|few|TRBJ1-2|TRBV12-3/TRBV12-4
TGTGCCAGCAGCCCTATCGGATCTAACTATGGCTACACCTTC
CASSPIGSNYGYTF
>NA|few|TRBJ2-5|TRBV20-1
TGCAGTGCTAGTGAGATGACGCACTCAGAAACCCAGTACTTC
CSASEMTHSETQYF
>NA|few|TRBJ2-2|TRBV27
TGTGCCAGCAGTATGAGGGGTTGGGACACCGGGGAGCTGTTTTTT
CASSMRGWDTGELFF
>TRBD2|few|TRBJ2-3|TRBV30
TGTGCCTGGAGTGGCGGGGGAGTGCAGTATTTT
CAWSGGGVQYF
>NA|once|TRBJ1-1|TRBV11-2
TGTGCCAGCAGCTCCGTAATGGGACGGAACACTGAAGCTTTCTTT
CASSSVMGRNTEAFF
>NA|NA|TRBJ2-1|TRBV18
TGTGCCAGCTCAAAAGACTCGATCAATGAGCAGTTCTTC
CASSKDSINEQFF
>NA|few|TRBJ2-7|TRBV27
TGTGCCAGCAGAGCGATGGGCGAGCAGTACTTC
CASRAMGEQYF
>TRBD2|many|TRBJ2-1|TRBV7-6
TGTGCCAGCAGTGGACTAGCGGGAGGTGATGAGCAGTTCTTC
CASSGLAGGDEQFF
>NA|NA|TRBJ1-2|TRBV29-1
TGCAGCGTCGCTAGGGAGGGCTATGGCTACACCTTC
CSVAREGYGYTF